This TCR beta chain was recovered during a study of T cell repertoires in cytomegalovirus infection. The germline V and J ends were trimmed by 1 base and 2 bases, with 12 bases remaining between them. CDR1 is DFQATT, CDR2 SNEGSKA, per germline (reference sequence). The length of the CDR3 is 16 residues. MiXCR, run by TCRdb on the reads, gives a single entry per CDR3 protein. The sample carries around 450,000 distinct CDR3 sequences, 11% recorded once. The rearrangement links TRBV20-1 to TRBJ2-6; perhaps TRBD2 as D (6 bases). Sequencing was done on a sample of PBMCs. This TCR was sampled from a human donor in good health (CMV status not recorded). Some clones in this sample may be carry-over from other donors' samples. The CDR3 region has the DNA TGCAGTGCTAGAGGAGGTTGGAGGGCTGGGGCCAACGTCCTGACTTTC. As protein: CSARGGWRAGANVLTF.